One sample yielded the 7 T cell receptor beta chains listed below, sequenced in a study of vaccination and CD4 T cells after COVID-19. Their specific antigens are unknown. Treatment in this sample: 10-day PBMC culture with coronavirus spike peptide pools or control peptides (ViraFEST assay). Scientists ran DNA taken from cultured CD4+ T cells through the Oncomine TCR Beta short-read assay for sequencing. From the PCR reads, TCRdb called clonotypes with MiXCR, one entry per CDR3 protein. The top ten clones hold more than 8.5% of a sample with 13,000 to 15,000 distinct CDR3 sequences, around a third of them seen once. The sequences come from CD4+ T cells from blood, cultured in vitro, collected after SARS-CoV-2 vaccination. These receptors came from a human donor who had recovered from COVID-19.

There are a few counts of this clonotype. In DNA, the CDR3 is TGCAGTGCTAGTTCCGGGACTAGCGGGGTACTCTCCTACAATGAGCAGTTCTTC. Protein: CSASSGTSGVLSYNEQFF. The V call is TRBV20-1, the J call TRBJ2-1, with 13 bases lining up with TRBD2. This CDR3 is 18 amino acids long. V dropped 3 bases and J dropped 0; count of bases not matched to a gene: 8. Germline V gene sequence: CDR1 DFQATT, CDR2 SNEGSKA (reference sequence).

This clonotype has more than one count but fewer than ten. The chain couples TRBV12-3 or TRBV12-4 to TRBJ2-3, with D perhaps matching TRBD2 (6 bases). V lost 4 bases, J lost 8 bases, and 10 bases lay in between. The CDR3 spans 12 residues. The CDR3 DNA reads TGTGCCAGCAGTTATAGCGGTGGTACGCAGTATTTT. Encoded protein: CASSYSGGTQYF.

This chain connects TRBV2 to TRBJ2-3; 7 bases align to TRBD2. The germline gives CDR1 SNHLY, CDR2 FYNNEI. The CDR3 is 15 amino acids. The J segment lost 1 base and the V segment lost 8 bases, leaving 9 bases of the junction unmatched. The CDR3 region is CASRRGSSGTDTQYF. The CDR3 nucleotides read TGTGCCAGCCGGCGCGGGAGCTCTGGCACAGATACGCAGTATTTT.

This clonotype occurred a few times. The V call is TRBV20-1, the J call TRBJ2-3, with D maybe TRBD2 (5 bases). Looked up from germline, CDR1 is DFQATT and CDR2 is SNEGSKA (reference sequence). The CDR3 covers 15 residues. Trimming removed 1 base from V and 3 bases from J, with 14 bases in between. The CDR3 DNA is TGCAGTGCTAGAGTTAGACTATTTGGGACAGATACGCAGTATTTT. This encodes CSARVRLFGTDTQYF.

This clonotype showed up just a few times. The rearrangement joins TRBV11-2 to TRBJ1-5, with TRBD1 matching 10 bases. The CDR3 consists of 16 residues. V shed 4 bases and J 3 bases; nucleotides not matched to a gene: 6. Germline V gene lookup returns CDR1 SGHAT and CDR2 FQNNGV. The CDR3 region is CASSSSRQGANQPQHF. The CDR3 region has the DNA TGTGCCAGCAGCTCCTCCCGACAGGGGGCCAATCAGCCCCAGCATTTT.

This clonotype was detected only a few times. The chain recombines TRBV28 with TRBJ1-2; 9 nucleotides line up with TRBD1. The CDR3 has 16 amino acids. V gave up 11 bases and J gave up 8 bases; unmatched junction bases: 21. CDR1 MDHEN and CDR2 SYDVKM come from the germline V gene. CDR3 sequence: CAVPGQGGTQPSGYTF. DNA for the CDR3: TGTGCCGTACCGGGACAGGGAGGAACCCAACCGTCGGGCTACACCTTC.

Only a few counts were recorded for this clonotype. The chain links TRBV28 to TRBJ1-2, with D possibly TRBD1 on 5 matching bases. Per germline, CDR1 MDHEN and CDR2 SYDVKM. CDR3 size: 12 residues. V lost 10 bases to trimming and J lost 2 bases, with 11 bases between them. The CDR3 reads CAIPGGNYGYTF. The CDR3 DNA is TGTGCCATCCCCGGGGGGAACTATGGCTACACCTTC.